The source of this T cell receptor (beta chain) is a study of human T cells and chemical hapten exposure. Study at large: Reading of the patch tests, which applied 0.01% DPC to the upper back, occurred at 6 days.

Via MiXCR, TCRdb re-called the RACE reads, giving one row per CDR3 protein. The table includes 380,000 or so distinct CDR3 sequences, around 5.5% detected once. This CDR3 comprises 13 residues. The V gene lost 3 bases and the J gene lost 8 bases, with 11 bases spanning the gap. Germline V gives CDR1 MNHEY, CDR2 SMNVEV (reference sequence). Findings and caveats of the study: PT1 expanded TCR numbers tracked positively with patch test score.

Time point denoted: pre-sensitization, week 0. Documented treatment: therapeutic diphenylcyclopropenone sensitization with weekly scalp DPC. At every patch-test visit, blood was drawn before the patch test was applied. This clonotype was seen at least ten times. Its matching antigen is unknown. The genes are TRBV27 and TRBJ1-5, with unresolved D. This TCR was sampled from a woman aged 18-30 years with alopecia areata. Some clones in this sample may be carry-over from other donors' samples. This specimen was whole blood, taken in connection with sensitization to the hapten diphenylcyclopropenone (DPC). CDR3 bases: TGTGCCAGCAGTTTTCAGGATCGTAAGCCCCAGCATTTT. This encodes CASSFQDRKPQHF.